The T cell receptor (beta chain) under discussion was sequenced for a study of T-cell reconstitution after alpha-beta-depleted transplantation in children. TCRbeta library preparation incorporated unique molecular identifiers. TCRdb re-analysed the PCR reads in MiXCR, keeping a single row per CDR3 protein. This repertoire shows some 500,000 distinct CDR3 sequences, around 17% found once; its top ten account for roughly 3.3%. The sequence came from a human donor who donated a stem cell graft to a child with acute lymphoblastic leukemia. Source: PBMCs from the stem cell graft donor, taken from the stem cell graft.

The CDR3 is CASTPSGSANTGELFF. In DNA form, the CDR3 reads TGTGCCAGCACCCCATCTGGCAGCGCGAACACCGGGGAGCTGTTTTTT. The V and J genes are TRBV12-3 or TRBV12-4 and TRBJ2-2; D gene uncertain. The CDR3 length is 16 residues. V was shortened by 7 bases and J by 0 bases, with 15 bases between the two germline ends.